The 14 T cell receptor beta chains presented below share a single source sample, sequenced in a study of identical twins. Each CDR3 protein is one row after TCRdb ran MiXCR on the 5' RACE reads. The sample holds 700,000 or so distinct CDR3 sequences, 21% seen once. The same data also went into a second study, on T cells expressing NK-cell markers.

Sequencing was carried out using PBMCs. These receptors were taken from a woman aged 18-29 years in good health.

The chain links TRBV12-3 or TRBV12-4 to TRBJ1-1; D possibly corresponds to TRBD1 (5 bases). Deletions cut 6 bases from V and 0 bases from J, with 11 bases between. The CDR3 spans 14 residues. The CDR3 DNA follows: TGTGCCAGCAGGGGGGAGATAATGAACACTGAAGCTTTCTTT. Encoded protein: CASRGEIMNTEAFF.

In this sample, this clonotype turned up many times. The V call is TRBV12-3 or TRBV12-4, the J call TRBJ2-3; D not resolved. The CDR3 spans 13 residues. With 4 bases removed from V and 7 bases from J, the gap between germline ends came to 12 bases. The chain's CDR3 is CASSWTQPNTQYF. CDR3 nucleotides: TGTGCCAGCAGTTGGACGCAGCCTAATACGCAGTATTTT.

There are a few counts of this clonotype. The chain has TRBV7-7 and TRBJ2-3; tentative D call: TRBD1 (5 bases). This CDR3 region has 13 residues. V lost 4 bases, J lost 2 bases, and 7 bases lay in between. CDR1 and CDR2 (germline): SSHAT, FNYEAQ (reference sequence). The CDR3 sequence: CASSSGNTDTQYF. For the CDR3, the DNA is TGTGCCAGCAGCTCAGGGAACACAGATACGCAGTATTTT. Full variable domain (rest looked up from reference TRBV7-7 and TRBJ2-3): GAGVSQSPRYKVTKRGQDVTLRCDPISSHATLYWYQQALGQGPEFLTYFNYEAQPDKSGLPSDRFSAERPEGSISTLTIQRTEQRDSAMYRCASSSGNTDTQYFGPGTRLTVL.

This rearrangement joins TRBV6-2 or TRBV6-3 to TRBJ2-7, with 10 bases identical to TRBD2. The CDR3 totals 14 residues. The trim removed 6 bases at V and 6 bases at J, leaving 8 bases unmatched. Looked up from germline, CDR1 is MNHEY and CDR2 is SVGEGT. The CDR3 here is CASRPGLATGEQYF. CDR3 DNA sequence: TGTGCCAGCAGGCCGGGACTAGCGACCGGCGAGCAGTACTTC.

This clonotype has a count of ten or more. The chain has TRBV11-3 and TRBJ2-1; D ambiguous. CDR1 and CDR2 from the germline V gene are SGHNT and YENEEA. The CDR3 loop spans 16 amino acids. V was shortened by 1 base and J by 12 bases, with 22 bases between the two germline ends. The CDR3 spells CASSLVAETANYRQFF. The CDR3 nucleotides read TGTGCCAGCAGCTTAGTCGCGGAGACCGCTAACTATAGGCAGTTCTTC.

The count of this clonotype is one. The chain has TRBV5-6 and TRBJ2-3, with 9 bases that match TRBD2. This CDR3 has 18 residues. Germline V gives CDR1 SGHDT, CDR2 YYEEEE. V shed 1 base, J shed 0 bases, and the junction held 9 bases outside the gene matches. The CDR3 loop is CASSLIEVTSGSTDTQYF. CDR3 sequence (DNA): TGTGCCAGCAGCTTGATCGAAGTAACTAGCGGGAGCACAGATACGCAGTATTTT.

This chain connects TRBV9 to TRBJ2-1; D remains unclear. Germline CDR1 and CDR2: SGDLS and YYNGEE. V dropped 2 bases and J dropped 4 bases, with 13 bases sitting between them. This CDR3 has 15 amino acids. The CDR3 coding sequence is TGTGCCAGCAGCGTGGACCCCCAGTCATACAATGAGCAGTTCTTC. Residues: CASSVDPQSYNEQFF.

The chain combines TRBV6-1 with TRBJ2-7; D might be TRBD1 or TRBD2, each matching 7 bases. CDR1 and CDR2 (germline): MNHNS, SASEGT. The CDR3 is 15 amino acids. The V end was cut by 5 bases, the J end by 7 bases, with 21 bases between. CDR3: CASSTAPGGGLEQYF. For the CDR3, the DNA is TGTGCCAGCAGTACCGCCCCAGGGGGAGGGTTGGAGCAGTACTTC.

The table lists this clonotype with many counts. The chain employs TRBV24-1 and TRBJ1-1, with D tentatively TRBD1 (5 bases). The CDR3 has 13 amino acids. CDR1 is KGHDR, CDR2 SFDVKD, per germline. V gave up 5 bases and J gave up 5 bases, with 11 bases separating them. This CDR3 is CATSGLGETEAFF. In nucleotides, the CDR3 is TGTGCCACCAGTGGATTAGGGGAAACTGAAGCTTTCTTT.

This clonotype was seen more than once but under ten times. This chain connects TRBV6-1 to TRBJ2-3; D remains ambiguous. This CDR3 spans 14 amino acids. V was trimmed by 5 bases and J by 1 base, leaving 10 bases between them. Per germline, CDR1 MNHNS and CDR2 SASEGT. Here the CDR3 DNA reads TGTGCCAGCAGTCGATTGGGTGGCACAGATACGCAGTATTTT. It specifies CASSRLGGTDTQYF.

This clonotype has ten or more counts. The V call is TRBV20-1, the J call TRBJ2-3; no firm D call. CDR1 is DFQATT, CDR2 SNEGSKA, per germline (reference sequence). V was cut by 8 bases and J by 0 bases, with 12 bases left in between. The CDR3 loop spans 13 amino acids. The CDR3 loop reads CSPDPRSTDTQYF. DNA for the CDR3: TGCAGTCCCGATCCGAGGAGCACAGATACGCAGTATTTT.

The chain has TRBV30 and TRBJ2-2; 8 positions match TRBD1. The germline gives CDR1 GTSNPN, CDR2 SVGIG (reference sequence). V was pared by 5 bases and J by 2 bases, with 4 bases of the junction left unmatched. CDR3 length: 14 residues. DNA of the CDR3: TGTGCCTGGGACAGGGGAGTCAACACCGGGGAGCTGTTTTTT. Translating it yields CAWDRGVNTGELFF.

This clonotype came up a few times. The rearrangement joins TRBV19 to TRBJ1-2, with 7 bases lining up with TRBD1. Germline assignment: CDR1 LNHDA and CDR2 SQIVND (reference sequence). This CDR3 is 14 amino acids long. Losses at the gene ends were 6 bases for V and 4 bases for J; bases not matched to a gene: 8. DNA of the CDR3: TGTGCCAGTAGGCTCTCGGACAGGTTCTATGGCTACACCTTC. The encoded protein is CASRLSDRFYGYTF.

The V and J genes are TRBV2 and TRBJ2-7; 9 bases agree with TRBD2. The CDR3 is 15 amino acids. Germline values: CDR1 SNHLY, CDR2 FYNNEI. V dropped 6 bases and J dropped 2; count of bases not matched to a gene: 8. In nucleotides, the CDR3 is TGTGCCAGCAGACGATCCGGGACTAGCCCCTACGAGCAGTACTTC. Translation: CASRRSGTSPYEQYF.